Shown below are 29 T cell receptor beta chains from a single sample sequenced in a study of T cell repertoires in cytomegalovirus infection. TCRdb ran MiXCR on the reads and lists one entry per CDR3 protein. This table holds around 490,000 distinct CDR3 sequences, more than 20% found once. The sample comprised PBMCs. The receptors here all came from a human donor in good health (CMV status not recorded). Some clones in this sample may be carry-over from other donors' samples.

This clonotype was observed at least ten times. V usage is TRBV7-2 and J usage is TRBJ2-3, with D possibly being TRBD1 (6 bases). The germline CDR1 and CDR2 sequences are SGHTA and FQGNSA. This CDR3 has 14 residues. The V and J ends lost 5 bases and 2 bases respectively, with 11 bases between them. The CDR3 region is CASSHRTDTDTQYF. DNA for the CDR3: TGTGCCAGCAGCCATCGGACAGACACAGATACGCAGTATTTT. Together with reference TRBV7-2 and TRBJ2-3, the CDR3 gives the full variable domain: GAGVSQSPSNKVTEKGKDVELRCDPISGHTALYWYRQSLGQGLEFLIYFQGNSAPDKSGLPSDRFSAERTGGSVSTLTIQRTQQEDSAVYLCASSHRTDTDTQYFGPGTRLTVL.

The chain uses TRBV6-2 or TRBV6-3 and TRBJ2-7; 7 bases line up with TRBD2. V lost 3 bases, J lost 3 bases, and 8 bases stayed unmatched. This CDR3 is built from 15 residues. Germline assignment: CDR1 MNHEY and CDR2 SVGEGT. CDR3 bases: TGTGCCAGCAGTTATCTAGCGGAGGCCCTCTACGAGCAGTACTTC. It codes for CASSYLAEALYEQYF.

There are many counts of this clonotype. The chain links TRBV7-2 to TRBJ1-1, with a possible D match to TRBD1 (6 bases). CDR1 SGHTA and CDR2 FQGNSA come from the germline V gene. The CDR3 runs to 13 residues. The ends were cut back, 4 bases at V and 7 bases at J, with 13 bases in the middle. In DNA, the CDR3 is TGTGCCAGCAGCTCAACAGGGAATGGTGAAGCTTTCTTT. Its translation is CASSSTGNGEAFF.

The chain couples TRBV6-1 to TRBJ1-1, with D perhaps matching TRBD1 (5 bases). Germline loops: CDR1 MNHNS, CDR2 SASEGT. V gave up 10 bases and J gave up 3 bases, with 15 bases separating them. CDR3 length: 13 residues. The CDR3 region is CANSGWLDTEAFF. CDR3 in DNA: TGTGCCAACTCAGGGTGGTTGGACACTGAAGCTTTCTTT.

This clonotype was seen at least ten times. This chain joins TRBV7-3 and TRBJ2-1, with D perhaps matching TRBD1 (6 bases). The length of the CDR3 is 15 residues. Germline V gives CDR1 SGHTA, CDR2 FQGTGA. V lost 6 bases and J lost 0, with 12 bases in between. CDR3 nucleotides: TGTGCCAGCAGGCCTACAGGGAGCTCCTACAATGAGCAGTTCTTC. Protein product: CASRPTGSSYNEQFF.

This sequence joins TRBV24-1 and TRBJ2-7; D may be TRBD1 (6 bases). V dropped 9 bases and J dropped 6 bases, with 11 bases sitting between them. This CDR3 has 11 residues. In germline, CDR1 is KGHDR, CDR2 SFDVKD. CDR3 nucleotide sequence: TGTGCCACCCGTTCAGGGGCCGAGCAGTACTTC. Its protein is CATRSGAEQYF.

This clonotype has only one observation. The chain has TRBV6-6 and TRBJ2-7; tentatively, D is TRBD1 or TRBD2 (5 bases each). The germline V gene encodes CDR1 MNHNY and CDR2 SVGAGI (reference sequence). This CDR3 comprises 15 residues. The CDR3 nucleotides are TGTGCCTGCAGAGCCGGGACCGGAGCCTCCTACGAGCAGTACGTC. It encodes CACRAGTGASYEQYV.

This clonotype turned up a few times. The chain uses TRBV9 and TRBJ2-1, with D perhaps TRBD1 (6 bases). The CDR3 has 16 amino acids. Germline V CDR1 and CDR2: SGDLS, YYNGEE. Trimming removed 2 bases from V and 8 bases from J, with 20 bases in between. Written as DNA, the CDR3 is TGTGCCAGCAGCGTTGGAACTAGGGGGTTTTGGGATGAGCAGTTCTTC. Translating it yields CASSVGTRGFWDEQFF.

Comment on this clonotype: Just one base apart from a much larger clone, this may be a read error. The chain has TRBV2 and TRBJ2-1; a weak D match, TRBD1 (5 bases). Trimming cost V 7 bases and J 3 bases, with 7 bases left between them. CDR1 is SNHLY and CDR2 is FYNNEI in the germline V gene. CDR3 size: 12 residues. The CDR3 DNA sequence: TGTGCCAGCAAGGACATCTACAATGAGCAGTTCTTC. This encodes CASKDIYNEQFF. The variable domain in full, completed from reference TRBV2 and TRBJ2-1, reads EPEVTQTPSHQVTQMGQEVILRCVPISNHLYFYWYRQILGQKVEFLVSFYNNEISEKSEIFDDQFSVERPDGSNFTLKIRSTKLEDSAMYFCASKDIYNEQFFGPGTRLTVL.

This clonotype has at least ten counts. The chain carries TRBV7-2 and TRBJ1-6, with 9 bases identical to TRBD1. This CDR3 has 15 amino acids. CDR1 and CDR2 (germline): SGHTA, FQGNSA. After removal of 4 bases from V and 7 bases from J, the junction contained 5 bases not matched to a gene. CDR3 sequence: CASSSRDRVNSPLHF. As DNA, the CDR3 is TGTGCCAGCAGCTCCAGGGACAGGGTGAATTCACCCCTCCACTTT.

This clonotype occurred a few times. This chain joins TRBV4-1 and TRBJ1-2; perhaps TRBD1 as D (6 bases). The V gene's germline CDR1 is MGHRA and CDR2 YSYEKL. The CDR3 totals 14 residues. V was clipped by 3 bases and J by 3 bases, with 11 bases between them. In DNA form, the CDR3 reads TGCGCCAGCAGCCACGCAGGGGAGGACTATGGCTACACCTTC. Amino acids: CASSHAGEDYGYTF.

The chain uses TRBV14 and TRBJ2-1, with 7 bases lining up with TRBD1. This CDR3 contains 17 residues. V trimming: 3 bases; J trimming: 1 base; junction bases outside the gene matches: 9. In germline, CDR1 is SGHDN, CDR2 FVKESK. The CDR3, as DNA: TGTGCCAGCAGCCAGGATTTGGGGACAGCTTCCTACAATGAGCAGTTCTTC. Amino acids: CASSQDLGTASYNEQFF.

This clonotype has just a few counts. The chain uses TRBV6-2 or TRBV6-3 and TRBJ2-7; 12 positions match TRBD2. The CDR3 totals 18 residues. In germline, CDR1 is MNHEY, CDR2 SVGEGT. The V gene end was trimmed by 6 bases and the J gene end by 1 base; junction bases not matched to a gene: 13. Here the CDR3 reads CASRPGETSGSQSYEQYV. DNA of the CDR3: TGTGCCAGCAGGCCCGGGGAGACTAGCGGGAGTCAGTCCTACGAGCAGTACGTC.

CDR3 sequence: CASSRQGVWYGYTF. The CDR3 nucleotides are TGTGCCAGCAGTCGACAGGGGGTTTGGTATGGCTACACCTTC. The chain links TRBV6-1 to TRBJ1-2; 9 positions agree with TRBD1. The CDR3 is 14 residues long. V shed 5 bases and J 5 bases; nucleotides not matched to a gene: 6. The V gene's germline CDR1 is MNHNS and CDR2 SASEGT.

This clonotype came up once. The chain employs TRBV10-3 and TRBJ1-5; D gene ambiguous. Trimming removed 10 bases at V and 0 bases at J, with 16 bases between. Per germline, CDR1 ENHRY and CDR2 SYGVKD. This CDR3 has 15 residues. The CDR3 loop reads CATTTSPNSNQPQHF. The CDR3 DNA reads as TGTGCCACAACGACAAGCCCGAATAGCAATCAGCCCCAGCATTTT.

This clonotype was counted many times. The chain employs TRBV11-2 and TRBJ2-2; D may be TRBD2 (6 bases). Germline V lookup: CDR1 SGHAT, CDR2 FQNNGV. V lost 3 bases to trimming and J lost 6 bases, with 14 bases between them. The CDR3 runs 15 residues. CDR3 loop: CASSFLSGDAGELFF. CDR3 DNA: TGTGCCAGCAGCTTTTTGTCGGGGGACGCCGGGGAGCTGTTTTTT.

J is TRBJ1-1 and V is TRBV4-1, with a possible D match to TRBD1 (5 bases). The CDR3 covers 16 residues. V lost 2 bases and J 1 base, leaving 14 bases between the germline ends. The germline gives CDR1 MGHRA, CDR2 YSYEKL. CDR3 residues: CASSQPQRGPNTEAFF. The CDR3 nucleotides are TGCGCCAGCAGCCAACCACAAAGGGGACCGAACACTGAAGCTTTCTTT.

This clonotype was observed a few times. The chain couples TRBV7-2 to TRBJ2-3; D is unresolved. Germline CDR1 and CDR2: SGHTA and FQGNSA. V shed 1 base and J shed 0 bases, with 11 bases lying between them. The CDR3 has 16 residues. The CDR3 here is CASSLVGRGSTDTQYF. In nucleotides, the CDR3 is TGTGCCAGCAGCTTAGTTGGTCGCGGTAGCACAGATACGCAGTATTTT. Drawing the rest from reference TRBV7-2 and TRBJ2-3, the complete variable domain is GAGVSQSPSNKVTEKGKDVELRCDPISGHTALYWYRQSLGQGLEFLIYFQGNSAPDKSGLPSDRFSAERTGGSVSTLTIQRTQQEDSAVYLCASSLVGRGSTDTQYFGPGTRLTVL.

This clonotype was detected many times. This chain joins TRBV7-2 and TRBJ2-1; 16 bases are a match to TRBD2. CDR1 and CDR2 (germline): SGHTA, FQGNSA. Losses at the gene ends were 5 bases for V and 0 bases for J; bases not matched to a gene: 4. This CDR3 spans 18 amino acids. CDR3 coding DNA: TGTGCCAGCAGCCCGGGACTAGCGGGAGGGACCTCCTACAATGAGCAGTTCTTC. This codes for CASSPGLAGGTSYNEQFF.

Only a few counts were recorded for this clonotype. Here the CDR3 DNA reads TGTGCCAGCAGCCCAGGGGGGAGACTCCCCACAGATACGCAGTATTTT. Its protein is CASSPGGRLPTDTQYF. The chain uses TRBV7-2 and TRBJ2-3; a weak D match, TRBD1 (7 bases). CDR3 length equals 16 residues. V was shortened by 5 bases and J by 2 bases, with 17 bases between the two germline ends. In germline, CDR1 is SGHTA, CDR2 FQGNSA.

This clonotype was picked up a small number of times. This chain uses TRBV7-9 with TRBJ1-2, with no clear D. From germline, CDR1 is SEHNR and CDR2 FQNEAQ (reference sequence). CDR3 size: 15 residues. V dropped 2 bases and J dropped 8 bases, with 18 bases sitting between them. The CDR3 sequence is CASSLREDGGSGYTF. The CDR3 DNA reads TGTGCCAGCAGCTTAAGGGAGGACGGCGGTTCCGGCTACACCTTC.

This clonotype was observed a handful of times. The V and J genes are TRBV19 and TRBJ2-1, with TRBD2 matching over 10 bases. There are 15 residues in the CDR3. Trimming at V came to 2 bases and at J to 9 bases, leaving 7 bases not matched to a gene. Germline CDR1 and CDR2: LNHDA and SQIVND (reference sequence). CDR3 in amino acids: CASSITSGTSREQFF. The CDR3 DNA follows: TGTGCCAGTAGTATAACTAGCGGGACCTCTCGTGAGCAGTTCTTC.

The chain couples TRBV24-1 to TRBJ2-1; D is unresolved. This CDR3 contains 12 residues. Per the germline V gene, CDR1 is KGHDR and CDR2 is SFDVKD. V lost 4 bases and J 5 bases, leaving 5 bases between the germline ends. The CDR3 region is CATSDAHNEQFF. The CDR3 DNA sequence: TGTGCCACCAGTGACGCTCACAATGAGCAGTTCTTC.

This clonotype was recorded at least ten times. This chain uses TRBV7-9 with TRBJ1-5, with 9 nucleotides matching TRBD1. J gave up 6 bases and V 1 base, and 1 base lay outside the gene matches. Germline CDR1 and CDR2: SEHNR and FQNEAQ (reference sequence). The CDR3 covers 14 residues. CDR3 DNA: TGTGCCAGCAGCTTAGGACAGGGGGGTCAGCCCCAGCATTTT. Translation: CASSLGQGGQPQHF.

Only a few counts were recorded for this clonotype. This sequence joins TRBV28 and TRBJ2-7; no clear D. The CDR3 spans 15 residues. Between the trimmed V and J ends, which lost 5 bases and 1 base, there was a span of 15 bases. Germline loops: CDR1 MDHEN, CDR2 SYDVKM. CDR3 sequence (DNA): TGTGCCAGCAGTAAGGCCCGCCACAGTTCCTACGAGCAGTACTTC. Translated: CASSKARHSSYEQYF. Supplemented by reference TRBV28 and TRBJ2-7, the full variable domain reads DVKVTQSSRYLVKRTGEKVFLECVQDMDHENMFWYRQDPGLGLRLIYFSYDVKMKEKGDIPEGYSVSREKKERFSLILESASTNQTSMYLCASSKARHSSYEQYFGPGTRLTVT.

V gene TRBV7-8 combines with J gene TRBJ2-3; the D gene is possibly TRBD2 (6 bases). Germline loops: CDR1 SGHVS, CDR2 FQNEAQ. The CDR3 sequence is 17 residues long. V shed 4 bases and J shed 3 bases, with 20 bases lying between them. CDR3: CASSSPGHWLATDTQYF. The CDR3 bases are TGTGCCAGCAGCTCCCCGGGCCATTGGCTAGCGACAGATACGCAGTATTTT.

This clonotype occurred many times. The chain links TRBV7-2 to TRBJ1-5; no clear D gene. The CDR3 covers 13 residues. The V gene's germline CDR1 is SGHTA and CDR2 FQGNSA. Trimming took off 5 bases at V and 7 bases at J, with 12 bases between the two ends. Here the CDR3 DNA reads TGTGCCAGCAGCAACGTCCTCGGGCAGCCCCAGCATTTT. Protein product: CASSNVLGQPQHF.

This clonotype was seen ten or more times. The chain has TRBV7-9 and TRBJ2-7; TRBD1 aligns across 8 bases. Germline V gene data show CDR1 as SEHNR and CDR2 as FQNEAQ (reference sequence). CDR3 length: 15 amino acids. V lost 1 base, J lost 2 bases, and 4 bases stayed unmatched. The CDR3 bases are TGTGCCAGCAGCTTAGTGGGGACAGGACCCTACGAGCAGTACTTC. Translation gives CASSLVGTGPYEQYF.

This sequence joins TRBV29-1 and TRBJ2-5; D unresolved. Per germline, CDR1 SQVTM and CDR2 ANQGSEA. Trimming shortened V by 5 bases and J by 7 bases, and 20 bases separated the two germline ends. The CDR3 has 14 amino acids. The CDR3 sequence: CSVPFETGSWTQYF. CDR3 coding DNA: TGCAGCGTTCCATTCGAGACTGGCTCCTGGACCCAGTACTTC.